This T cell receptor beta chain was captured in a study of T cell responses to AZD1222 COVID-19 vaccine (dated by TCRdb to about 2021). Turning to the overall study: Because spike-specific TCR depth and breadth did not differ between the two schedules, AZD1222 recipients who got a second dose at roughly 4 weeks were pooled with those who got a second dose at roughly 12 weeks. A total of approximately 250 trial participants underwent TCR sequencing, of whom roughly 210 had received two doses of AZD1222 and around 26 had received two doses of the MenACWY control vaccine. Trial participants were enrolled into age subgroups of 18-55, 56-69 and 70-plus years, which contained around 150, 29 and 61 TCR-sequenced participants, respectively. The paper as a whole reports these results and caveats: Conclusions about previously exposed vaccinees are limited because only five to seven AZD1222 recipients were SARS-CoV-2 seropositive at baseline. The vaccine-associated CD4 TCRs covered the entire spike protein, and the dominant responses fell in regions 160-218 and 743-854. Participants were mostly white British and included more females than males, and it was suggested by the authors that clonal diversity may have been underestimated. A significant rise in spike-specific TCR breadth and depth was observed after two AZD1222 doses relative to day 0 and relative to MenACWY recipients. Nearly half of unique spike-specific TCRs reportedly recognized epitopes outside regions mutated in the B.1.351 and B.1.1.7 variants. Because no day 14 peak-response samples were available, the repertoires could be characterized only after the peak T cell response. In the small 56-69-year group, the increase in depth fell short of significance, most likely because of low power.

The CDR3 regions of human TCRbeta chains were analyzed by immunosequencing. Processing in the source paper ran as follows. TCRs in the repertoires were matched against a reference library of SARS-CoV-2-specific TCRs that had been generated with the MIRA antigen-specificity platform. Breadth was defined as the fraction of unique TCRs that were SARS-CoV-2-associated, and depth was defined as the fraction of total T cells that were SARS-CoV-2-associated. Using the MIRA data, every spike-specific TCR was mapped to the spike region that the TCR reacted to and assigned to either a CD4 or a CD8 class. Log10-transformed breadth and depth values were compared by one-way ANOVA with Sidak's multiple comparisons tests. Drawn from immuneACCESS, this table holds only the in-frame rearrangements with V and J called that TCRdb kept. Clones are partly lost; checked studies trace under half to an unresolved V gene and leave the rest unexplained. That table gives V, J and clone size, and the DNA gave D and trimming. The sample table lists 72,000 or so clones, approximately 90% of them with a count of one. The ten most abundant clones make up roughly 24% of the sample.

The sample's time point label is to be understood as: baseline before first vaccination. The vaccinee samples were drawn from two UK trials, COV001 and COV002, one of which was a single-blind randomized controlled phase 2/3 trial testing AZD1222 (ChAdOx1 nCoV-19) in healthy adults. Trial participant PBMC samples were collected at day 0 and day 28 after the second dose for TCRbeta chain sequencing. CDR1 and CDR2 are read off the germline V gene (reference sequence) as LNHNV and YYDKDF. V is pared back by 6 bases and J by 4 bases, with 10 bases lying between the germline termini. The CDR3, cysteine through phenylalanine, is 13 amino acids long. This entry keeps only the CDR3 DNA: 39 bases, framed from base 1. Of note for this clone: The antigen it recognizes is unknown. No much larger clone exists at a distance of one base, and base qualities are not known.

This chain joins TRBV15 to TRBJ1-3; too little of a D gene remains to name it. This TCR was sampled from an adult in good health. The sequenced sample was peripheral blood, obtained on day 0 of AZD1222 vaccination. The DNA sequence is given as TGTGCCACCAGAACCGATAGGGGAAACACCATATATTTT. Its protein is CATRTDRGNTIYF. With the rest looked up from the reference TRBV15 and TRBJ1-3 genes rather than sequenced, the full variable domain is DAMVIQNPRYQVTQFGKPVTLSCSQTLNHNVMYWYQQKSSQAPKLLFHYYDKDFNNEADTPDNFQSRRPNTSFCFLDIRSPGLGDTAMYLCATRTDRGNTIYFGEGSWLTVV.